This T cell receptor beta chain emerged from a study of siplizumab effects on memory and regulatory T cells. Trimming cost V 4 bases and J 0 bases, with 9 bases left between them. The CDR3 spans 14 residues. CDR1 is LGHNA, CDR2 YNFKEQ, per germline. Clones were read by immunoSEQ multiplex PCR, and TCRdb kept only the in-frame ones, dropping some. Of around 120,000 clones in the sample, approximately 94% were seen once. The chain has TRBV4-2 and TRBJ1-2, with TRBD1 as a possible D gene (5 bases). The source material was non-Treg CD4+ T cells sorted from blood. This TCR was recovered from a human donor in good health. The CDR3 loop is CASSLGETNYGYTF. For the CDR3, the DNA is TGTGCCAGCAGCCTGGGGGAAACTAACTATGGCTACACCTTC.